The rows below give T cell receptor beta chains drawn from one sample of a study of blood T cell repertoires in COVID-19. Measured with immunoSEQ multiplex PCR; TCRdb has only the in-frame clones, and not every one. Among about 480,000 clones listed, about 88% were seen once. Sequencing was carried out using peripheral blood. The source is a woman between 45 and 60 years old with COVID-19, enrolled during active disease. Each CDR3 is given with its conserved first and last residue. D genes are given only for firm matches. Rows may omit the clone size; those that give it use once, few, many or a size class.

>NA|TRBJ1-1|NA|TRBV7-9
TGTGCCAGCAGCCCTTCGGGAGGGCCGGACACTGAAGCTTTCTTT
CASSPSGGPDTEAFF
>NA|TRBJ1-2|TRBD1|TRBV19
TGTGCCAGTAGTATTAAGACAGGGAACTATGGCTACACCTTC
CASSIKTGNYGYTF
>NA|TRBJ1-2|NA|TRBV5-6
TGTGCCAGCAGCTTCCCGGAGTTCTATGGCTACACCTTC
CASSFPEFYGYTF
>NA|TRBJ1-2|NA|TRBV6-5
TGTGCTACTTTCCGAGAGTCCCGAGCTAACTATGGCTACACCTTC
CATFRESRANYGYTF
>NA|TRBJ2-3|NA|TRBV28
TGTGCCAGCAGCCTCGAGCCGATTTATACGCAGTATTTT
CASSLEPIYTQYF
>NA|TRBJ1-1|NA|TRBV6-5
TGTGCCAGCAGCCGCCCTCGAGGGACTGAAGCTTTCTTT
CASSRPRGTEAFF
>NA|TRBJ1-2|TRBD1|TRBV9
TGTGCCAGCAGCCCCCGACAGGGGGGATATGGCTACACCTTC
CASSPRQGGYGYTF
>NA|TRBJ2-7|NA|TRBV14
TGTGCCAGCAGCCAACAGGCATACTACGAGCAGTACTTC
CASSQQAYYEQYF
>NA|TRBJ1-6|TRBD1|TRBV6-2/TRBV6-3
TGTGCCAGCAGTGCACGACAGGGTGAGAGGGTCTTTAATTCACCCCTCCACTTT
CASSARQGERVFNSPLHF
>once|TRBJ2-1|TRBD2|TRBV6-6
TGTGCCAGCAGTTCCAAAACTAGCGCTGGGGAGCAGTTCTTC
CASSSKTSAGEQFF
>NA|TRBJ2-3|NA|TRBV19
TGTGCCAGTAGTATAGATCGGGCAGATACGCAGTATTTT
CASSIDRADTQYF